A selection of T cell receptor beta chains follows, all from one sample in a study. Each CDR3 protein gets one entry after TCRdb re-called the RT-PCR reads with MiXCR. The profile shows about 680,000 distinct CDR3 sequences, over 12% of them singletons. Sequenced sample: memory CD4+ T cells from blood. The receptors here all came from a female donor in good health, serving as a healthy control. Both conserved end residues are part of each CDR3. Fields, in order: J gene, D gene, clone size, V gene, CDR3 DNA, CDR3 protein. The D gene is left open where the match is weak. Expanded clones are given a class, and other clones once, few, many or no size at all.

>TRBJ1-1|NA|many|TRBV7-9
TGTGCCAGCAGCTTAAAGAACACTGAAGCTTTCTTT
CASSLKNTEAFF
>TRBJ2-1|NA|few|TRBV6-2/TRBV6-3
TGTGCCAGCAGTTTCCGGGACAAGTCTTTCAGTGAGCAGTTCTTC
CASSFRDKSFSEQFF
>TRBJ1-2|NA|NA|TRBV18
TGTGCCAGCTCACCCGGCCGGATCGATGGCTACACCTTC
CASSPGRIDGYTF
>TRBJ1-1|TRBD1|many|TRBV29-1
TGCAGCGTGACAGGGCGAGACTTCGAAGCTTTCTTT
CSVTGRDFEAFF
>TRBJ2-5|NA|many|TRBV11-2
TGTGCCAGCAGCCCCGACAGGCCCCCAGAGACCCAGTACTTC
CASSPDRPPETQYF
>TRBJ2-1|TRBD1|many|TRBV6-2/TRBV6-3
TGTGCCAGCATCCCGGGGACAGGGGGCTACAATGAGCAGTTCTTC
CASIPGTGGYNEQFF
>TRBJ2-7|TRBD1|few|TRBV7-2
TGTGCCAGCAGCTTTTCCGGGACAGGGAACTACGAGCAGTACTTC
CASSFSGTGNYEQYF
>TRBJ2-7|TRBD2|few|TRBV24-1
TGTGCCACCAGTGATCCCAACTTTCTTATTAGCGGGAGCTCCTACGAGCAGTACTTC
CATSDPNFLISGSSYEQYF
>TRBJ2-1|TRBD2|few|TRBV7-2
TGTGCCAGCAGCTCGGGACTAGCGGATCTTCTGCAGTTCTTC
CASSSGLADLLQFF
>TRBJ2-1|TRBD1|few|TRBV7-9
TGTGCCAGCAGCCCTGGTCCCGACAGGGAAGGACACAATGAGCAGTTCTTC
CASSPGPDREGHNEQFF
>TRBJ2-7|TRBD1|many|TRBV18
TGTGCCAGCTCACCCGACAGGGCCTACGAGCAGTACTTC
CASSPDRAYEQYF
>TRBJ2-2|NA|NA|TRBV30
TGTGCCTGGCAGAACACCGGGGAGCTGTTTTTT
CAWQNTGELFF
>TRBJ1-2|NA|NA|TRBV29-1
TGCAGCGTTGTGACGGGGCTTAACTATGGCTACACCTTC
CSVVTGLNYGYTF
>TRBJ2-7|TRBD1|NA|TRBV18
TGTGCCAGCTCACCACCCGGGACAGGGGGCTACGAGCAGTACTTC
CASSPPGTGGYEQYF
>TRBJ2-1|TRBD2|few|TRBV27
TGTGCCAGCAGGGGCGGGATAGCGGGTCATATCAATGAGCAGTTCTTC
CASRGGIAGHINEQFF
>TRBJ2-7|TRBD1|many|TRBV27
TGTGCCAGCAGTTACCTAGGGGACAGAAGTCAGGAGCAGTACTTC
CASSYLGDRSQEQYF
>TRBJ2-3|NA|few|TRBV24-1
TGTGCCACCAGTGATCCCACGCAGGGTGCTACAGATACGCAGTATTTT
CATSDPTQGATDTQYF
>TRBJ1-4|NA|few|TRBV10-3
TGTGCCATCAGCCAGGGCTCCGAAAAACTGTTTTTT
CAISQGSEKLFF
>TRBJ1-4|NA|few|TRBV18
TGTGCCAGCTCACCGACGCTGAGTAATGAAAAACTGTTTTTT
CASSPTLSNEKLFF
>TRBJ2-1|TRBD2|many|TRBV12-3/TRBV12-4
TGTGCCAGCAGTGAACTAGCGGGAGTAGACAATGAGCAGTTCTTC
CASSELAGVDNEQFF
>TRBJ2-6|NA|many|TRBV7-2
TGTGCCAGCAGCTTAGTACAAGGAACTGGGGCCAACGTCCTGACTTTC
CASSLVQGTGANVLTF
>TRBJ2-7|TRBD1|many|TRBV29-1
TGCAGCGGCAGACAGGGGTACGAGCAGTACTTC
CSGRQGYEQYF
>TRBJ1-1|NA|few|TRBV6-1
TGTGCCGGGCGTGAAAGGGGGAACACTGAAGCTTTCTTT
CAGRERGNTEAFF
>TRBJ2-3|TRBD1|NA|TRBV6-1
TGTGCCAGCATGATACAGGGGGCTTACACAGATACGCAGTATTTT
CASMIQGAYTDTQYF
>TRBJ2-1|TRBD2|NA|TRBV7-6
TGTGCCAGCAGCCCCTCCCCACTAGCGGAGCAGTTCTTC
CASSPSPLAEQFF
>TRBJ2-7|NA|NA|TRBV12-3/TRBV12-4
TGTGCCAGCACAGGGGACCCCTACGAGCAGTACTTC
CASTGDPYEQYF
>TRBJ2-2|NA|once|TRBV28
TGTGCCAGCAGGGTGTCGGGGGACACCGGGGAGCTGTTTTTT
CASRVSGDTGELFF
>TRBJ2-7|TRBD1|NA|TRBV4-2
TGTGCCAGCAGCCAAGCGTCAGGGGGAAGTATATACGAGCAGTACTTC
CASSQASGGSIYEQYF
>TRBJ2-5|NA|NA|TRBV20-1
TGCAGTGCTAGAGAGGCAGGGAAGGAGACCCAGTACTTC
CSAREAGKETQYF
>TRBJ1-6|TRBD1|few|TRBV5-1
TGCGCCAGCAGCGACCGGACAGGACCCGATTCACCCCTCCACTTT
CASSDRTGPDSPLHF
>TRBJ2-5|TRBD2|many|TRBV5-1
TGCGCCAGCAGCTTGTTGGGGACTAGCGAAGAGACCCAGTACTTC
CASSLLGTSEETQYF
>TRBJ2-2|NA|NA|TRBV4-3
TGCGCCAGCAGCCAGGAAATGACCAGGGAGCTGTTTTTT
CASSQEMTRELFF
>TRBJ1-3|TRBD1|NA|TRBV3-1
TGTGCCAGCAGCCAAGGGCAGGGGGCTCGTGGAAACACCATATATTTT
CASSQGQGARGNTIYF
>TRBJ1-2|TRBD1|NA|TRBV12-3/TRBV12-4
TGTGCCAGCGGAACCGGGACAGGGAACTATGGCTACACCTTC
CASGTGTGNYGYTF
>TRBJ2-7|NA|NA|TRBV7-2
TGTGCCAGCAGCTTAGCGGCTCAAACCTCGGGCTCCTACGAGCAGTACTTC
CASSLAAQTSGSYEQYF